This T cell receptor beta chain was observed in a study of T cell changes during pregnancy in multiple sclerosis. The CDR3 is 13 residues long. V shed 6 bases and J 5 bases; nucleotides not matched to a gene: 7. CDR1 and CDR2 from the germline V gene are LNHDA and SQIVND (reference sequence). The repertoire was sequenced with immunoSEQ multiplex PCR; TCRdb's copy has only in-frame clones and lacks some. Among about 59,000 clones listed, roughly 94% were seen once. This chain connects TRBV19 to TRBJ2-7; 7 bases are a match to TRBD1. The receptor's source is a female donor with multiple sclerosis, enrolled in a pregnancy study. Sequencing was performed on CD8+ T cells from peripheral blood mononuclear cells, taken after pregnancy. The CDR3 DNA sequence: TGTGCCAGTAGCAGCCAGGGGGTACACGAGCAGTACTTC. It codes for CASSSQGVHEQYF.